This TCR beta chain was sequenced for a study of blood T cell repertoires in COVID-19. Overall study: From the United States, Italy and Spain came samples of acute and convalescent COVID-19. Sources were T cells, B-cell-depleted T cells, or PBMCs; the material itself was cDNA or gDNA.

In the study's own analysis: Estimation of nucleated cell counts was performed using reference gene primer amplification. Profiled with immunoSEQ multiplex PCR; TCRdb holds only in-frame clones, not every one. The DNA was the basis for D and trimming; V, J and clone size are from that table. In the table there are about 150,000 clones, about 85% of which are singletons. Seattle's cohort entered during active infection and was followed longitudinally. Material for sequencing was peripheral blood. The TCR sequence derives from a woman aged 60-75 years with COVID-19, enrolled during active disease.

In nucleotides, the CDR3 is TGTGCCAGCAGCTTGGCCGGGGTGAGGACTGAAGCTTTCTTT. It is translated as CASSLAGVRTEAFF. The rearrangement joins TRBV7-9 to TRBJ1-1, with D uncertain. Germline CDR1 is SEHNR and CDR2 is FQNEAQ (reference sequence). The CDR3 spans 14 residues. With 3 bases removed from V and 5 bases from J, the gap between germline ends came to 13 bases.